Below are 5 T cell receptor beta chains sequenced from a single sample in a study of blood T cell repertoires in COVID-19. This table comes from immunoSEQ multiplex PCR, and its TCRdb copy is limited to in-frame clones, with some not included. The sample has about 67,000 clones, around 87% seen once. Material for sequencing was peripheral blood. Receptors originate from a man aged 45-60 years with active COVID-19.

The gene calls are TRBV2 and TRBJ2-7; possible D gene TRBD1, 5 bases. The V end was cut by 6 bases, the J end by 0 bases, with 9 bases between. Germline loops: CDR1 SNHLY, CDR2 FYNNEI. The CDR3 contains 13 residues. CDR3 in DNA: TGTGCCAGCAGAAAGCAGGGCTCCTACGAGCAGTACTTC. It translates to CASRKQGSYEQYF.

The genes are TRBV4-2 and TRBJ2-5; weak D call: TRBD1 (6 bases). CDR3 size: 15 residues. The germline V gene encodes CDR1 LGHNA and CDR2 YNFKEQ. The V and J ends lost 0 bases and 0 bases respectively, with 8 bases between them. The DNA for the CDR3 is TGTGCCAGCAGCCAAGACGACAGGAACCAAGAGACCCAGTACTTC. It specifies CASSQDDRNQETQYF.

The V and J genes are TRBV7-2 and TRBJ1-3; TRBD1 might be the D (6 bases). Trimming cost V 4 bases and J 0 bases, with 13 bases left between them. The CDR3 sequence is 16 residues long. Germline V CDR1 and CDR2: SGHTA, FQGNSA. The CDR3: CASSYKTGNSGNTIYF. CDR3 in DNA: TGTGCCAGCAGCTATAAGACAGGCAACTCTGGAAACACCATATATTTT.

The chain uses TRBV29-1 and TRBJ2-7, with D possibly matching TRBD1 (5 bases). The CDR3 is made up of 13 amino acids. Germline CDR1 is SQVTM and CDR2 is ANQGSEA. V gave up 7 bases and J gave up 3 bases, with 16 bases separating them. For the CDR3, the DNA is TGCAGCGCTCAGGGCCCCCGGGTCTACGAGCAGTACTTC. Translating gives CSAQGPRVYEQYF.

The V and J genes are TRBV19 and TRBJ1-1, with 7 bases aligning to TRBD1. Germline CDR1 LNHDA, CDR2 SQIVND (reference sequence). The CDR3 has 15 amino acids. The junction had 4 bases not matched to a gene; V was cut back by 3 bases and J by 0 bases. The CDR3 DNA follows: TGTGCCAGTAGTATCCCGACAGGGATGAACACTGAAGCTTTCTTT. Protein: CASSIPTGMNTEAFF.